The clone carrying this T cell receptor (beta chain) has more than one count but fewer than ten. As yet, its antigen is unknown. The data are from a study of early T cells in non-severe SARS-CoV-2 infection. Study details: The chains were unpaired, and the sequenced material was bulk RNA from unsorted whole blood.

Tagging with unique molecular identifiers was applied to individual cDNA molecules. TCRdb independently ran MiXCR on the 5' RACE reads; one entry per CDR3 protein. Here the sample spans about 76,000 distinct CDR3 sequences, about 14% being singletons. Trimming took off 0 bases at V and 2 bases at J, with 8 bases between the two ends. Germline V gene lookup returns CDR1 SGHVS and CDR2 FNYEAQ. The CDR3 length is 14 residues. Findings of the study overall: The matching step, a VDJdb search, favored anti-spike CD8 responses and missed private and CD4 specificities.

This receptor was taken from an adult who was a healthcare worker with PCR-confirmed SARS-CoV-2 infection or an uninfected control (not recorded which). Sequenced input: whole blood. The chain recombines TRBV7-6 with TRBJ2-7; D uncertain. This chain's CDR3 is CASSLAQHPYEQYF. The CDR3 bases are TGTGCCAGCAGCTTAGCCCAACACCCCTACGAGCAGTACTTC. Looking up the rest from reference TRBV7-6 and TRBJ2-7 gives the full variable domain: GAGVSQSPRYKVTKRGQDVALRCDPISGHVSLYWYRQALGQGPEFLTYFNYEAQQDKSGLPNDRFSAERPEGSISTLTIQRTEQRDSAMYRCASSLAQHPYEQYFGPGTRLTVT.